This is a list of T cell receptor beta chains from one sample in a study of OX40 agonist ivuxolimab in advanced cancers. Some clones are missing from TCRdb's copy, which holds only in-frame ones; the method was immunoSEQ multiplex PCR. This sample has 65,000 to 90,000 clones, with more than 70% found just once. The sequences come from CD4+ or CD8+ T cells sorted from blood, collected in a trial of the OX40 agonist ivuxolimab. These receptors were obtained from an adult with an advanced solid tumor such as melanoma, head and neck, liver or kidney cancer. The CDR3 runs from the conserved cysteine through the conserved F or W. D genes are given only for firm matches. For some rows the clone size is stated as once, few or many, or as a class when expanded; others skip it.

V: TRBV5-5
J: TRBJ2-6
size: NA
D: NA
DNA: TGTGCCAGCACCCCTCCAGTCTCTGGGGCCAACGTCCTGACTTTC
CDR3: CASTPPVSGANVLTF

V: TRBV4-1
J: TRBJ2-1
size: NA
D: NA
DNA: TGCGCCAGCAGCCAAGTACAACAGACTCGCTATGAGCAGTTCTTC
CDR3: CASSQVQQTRYEQFF

V: TRBV15
J: TRBJ2-1
size: NA
D: TRBD1
DNA: TGTGCCACCAGCTCGCGGACAGGGAGCAATGAGCAGTTCTTC
CDR3: CATSSRTGSNEQFF

V: TRBV5-1
J: TRBJ2-3
size: once
D: TRBD2
DNA: TGCGCCAGCAGCTTGCGAACAGCGGGGGGTACAGATACGCAGTATTTT
CDR3: CASSLRTAGGTDTQYF

V: TRBV19
J: TRBJ1-5
size: NA
D: NA
DNA: TGTGCCAGTAGTATGGAGGGCCAATCCAATCAGCCCCAGCATTTT
CDR3: CASSMEGQSNQPQHF

V: TRBV7-6
J: TRBJ2-7
size: NA
D: TRBD2
DNA: TGTGCCAGCAGCCGGACTAGCGGTAGCTCCTACGAGCAGTACTTC
CDR3: CASSRTSGSSYEQYF

V: TRBV6-6
J: TRBJ1-4
size: NA
D: NA
DNA: TGTGCCAGCAAGGACAATGATGCAACTAATGAAAAACTGTTTTTT
CDR3: CASKDNDATNEKLFF

V: TRBV30
J: TRBJ1-6
size: once
D: NA
DNA: TGTGCCTGGAGATCCCGGACGCCCAGGGGTTCACCCCTCCACTTT
CDR3: CAWRSRTPRGSPLHF

V: TRBV7-3
J: TRBJ2-1
size: once
D: TRBD1
DNA: TGTGCCAGCAGCGTAGGGGGCAGCTCCTACAATGAGCAGTTCTTC
CDR3: CASSVGGSSYNEQFF

V: TRBV18
J: TRBJ1-3
size: once
D: TRBD1
DNA: TGTGCCAGCTCACCGGCGACAGGGGTTGGAAACACCATATATTTT
CDR3: CASSPATGVGNTIYF

V: TRBV6-6
J: TRBJ1-2
size: NA
D: TRBD1
DNA: TGTGCCAGCAGTTTACAGGGGGGGGTTAACTATGGCTACACCTTC
CDR3: CASSLQGGVNYGYTF

V: TRBV5-1
J: TRBJ2-2
size: NA
D: TRBD1
DNA: TGCGCCAGCAGCCCCGGGACAGGGTTGTCCGGGGAGCTGTTTTTT
CDR3: CASSPGTGLSGELFF

V: TRBV4-1
J: TRBJ2-1
size: once
D: NA
DNA: TGCGCCAGCAGCCAAGCTGTAGGAGCGGAAACCTACAATGAGCAGTTCTTC
CDR3: CASSQAVGAETYNEQFF

V: TRBV2
J: TRBJ1-5
size: once
D: NA
DNA: TGTGCCAGCAGTGAAGCGCTTGAGGATCAGCCCCAGCATTTT
CDR3: CASSEALEDQPQHF

V: TRBV28
J: TRBJ2-1
size: NA
D: NA
DNA: TGTGCCAGCAGTTCCAGGGTGGACAGTGAGCAGTTCTTC
CDR3: CASSSRVDSEQFF

V: TRBV15
J: TRBJ2-1
size: NA
D: NA
DNA: TGTGCCACCAGCAGAGACCCGGACAGCTACAATGAGCAGTTCTTC
CDR3: CATSRDPDSYNEQFF

V: TRBV14
J: TRBJ2-1
size: NA
D: NA
DNA: TGTGCCAGCAGCCGTCAGGGGTACAATGAGCAGTTCTTC
CDR3: CASSRQGYNEQFF

V: TRBV6-5
J: TRBJ1-3
size: few
D: TRBD1
DNA: TGTGCCAGCAAGAGGGGACAGTCTGGAAACACCATATATTTT
CDR3: CASKRGQSGNTIYF

V: TRBV28
J: TRBJ1-5
size: few
D: TRBD1
DNA: TGTGCCAGCAGTCACCAACAGGGGCGCAATCAGCCCCAGCATTTT
CDR3: CASSHQQGRNQPQHF

V: TRBV18
J: TRBJ1-1
size: few
D: TRBD1
DNA: TGTGCCAGCTCACCCCAGGGGGCGGAAACTGAAGCTTTCTTT
CDR3: CASSPQGAETEAFF

V: TRBV6-1
J: TRBJ2-7
size: NA
D: NA
DNA: TGTGCCAGCAGTCTCTCAGCCTACGAGCAGTACTTC
CDR3: CASSLSAYEQYF

V: TRBV4-2
J: TRBJ2-2
size: NA
D: TRBD1
DNA: TGTGCCAGCAGCCAATACAGGGGGGACAGAACCGGGGAGCTGTTTTTT
CDR3: CASSQYRGDRTGELFF

V: TRBV6-1
J: TRBJ2-1
size: NA
D: TRBD2
DNA: TGTGCCAGCAGTGATTGGCGGGAGGGTAAAGACAATGAGCAGTTCTTC
CDR3: CASSDWREGKDNEQFF

V: TRBV6-1
J: TRBJ1-5
size: NA
D: TRBD1
DNA: TGTGCCAGCAGATACAGGGGCGGAAGCAATCAGCCCCAGCATTTT
CDR3: CASRYRGGSNQPQHF

V: TRBV5-5
J: TRBJ1-3
size: NA
D: NA
DNA: TGTGCCAGCAGCTTGGAAGGGGGATCTGGAAACACCATATATTTT
CDR3: CASSLEGGSGNTIYF

V: TRBV5-4
J: TRBJ2-1
size: NA
D: TRBD2
DNA: TGTGCCAGCACTTCCCGGGGAGGGGCTAGCGGGTATCGGTACAATGAGCAGTTCTTC
CDR3: CASTSRGGASGYRYNEQFF

V: TRBV5-1
J: TRBJ1-3
size: NA
D: NA
DNA: TGCGCCAGCAGCTCCCGGGACGGCTCTGGAAACACCATATATTTT
CDR3: CASSSRDGSGNTIYF

V: TRBV5-4
J: TRBJ1-2
size: NA
D: NA
DNA: TGTGCCAGCAGCTTGGTGGCAGGGAATGGCTACACCTTC
CDR3: CASSLVAGNGYTF

V: TRBV18
J: TRBJ1-3
size: NA
D: NA
DNA: TGTGCCAGCTCACCATTCGGCAGTGACTCTGGAAACACCATATATTTT
CDR3: CASSPFGSDSGNTIYF

V: TRBV5-5
J: TRBJ2-5
size: NA
D: NA
DNA: TGTGCCAGCAGCTTGCAGGGGCATTACCAAGAGACCCAGTACTTC
CDR3: CASSLQGHYQETQYF

V: TRBV6-5
J: TRBJ2-5
size: NA
D: NA
DNA: TGTGCCAGCAGTTACTCGATTATGGGGTATGAGACCCAGTACTTC
CDR3: CASSYSIMGYETQYF

V: TRBV6-6
J: TRBJ1-2
size: NA
D: NA
DNA: TGTGCCAGCAGTCCGCGGACGGGGTATGGCTACACCTTC
CDR3: CASSPRTGYGYTF

V: TRBV6-1
J: TRBJ2-1
size: NA
D: NA
DNA: TGTGCCAGCAGTGGCGGCCGGTCCGATGAGCAGTTCTTC
CDR3: CASSGGRSDEQFF

V: TRBV7-2
J: TRBJ2-1
size: NA
D: NA
DNA: TGTGCCAGCAGCCAGGATAGCTCCTACAATGAGCAGTTCTTC
CDR3: CASSQDSSYNEQFF

V: TRBV5-1
J: TRBJ2-7
size: NA
D: NA
DNA: TGCGCCAGCAGCTTGGGAGGGAGAGGCGAGCAGTACTTC
CDR3: CASSLGGRGEQYF

V: TRBV5-1
J: TRBJ1-4
size: NA
D: NA
DNA: TGCGCCAGCAGACCCCTCTCAACTAATGAAAAACTGTTTTTT
CDR3: CASRPLSTNEKLFF

V: TRBV5-8
J: TRBJ1-4
size: NA
D: TRBD1
DNA: TGTGCCAGCAGCTTGGGACAGGGCGGTTTT
CDR3: CASSLGQGGF

V: TRBV7-9
J: TRBJ2-7
size: NA
D: TRBD1
DNA: TGTGCCAGCAGCTTAGGGACAGGGGCCTACGAGCAGTACTTC
CDR3: CASSLGTGAYEQYF

V: TRBV27
J: TRBJ2-5
size: NA
D: TRBD1
DNA: TGTGCCAGCAGTCGGGACAGAAACCAAGAGACCCAGTACTTC
CDR3: CASSRDRNQETQYF

V: TRBV29-1
J: TRBJ1-1
size: NA
D: TRBD1
DNA: TGCAGCGTTGAAGTAGGACAGGTCACTGAAGCTTTCTTT
CDR3: CSVEVGQVTEAFF

V: TRBV19
J: TRBJ2-2
size: NA
D: NA
DNA: TGTGCCGCTAGACAGGAGCTGGGAGGGGGCACCGGGGAGCTGTTTTTT
CDR3: CAARQELGGGTGELFF

V: TRBV5-1
J: TRBJ1-2
size: NA
D: NA
DNA: TGCGCCAGCAGCCTACAGGGAAGGGGGGGCTACACCTTC
CDR3: CASSLQGRGGYTF

V: TRBV5-4
J: TRBJ2-5
size: NA
D: NA
DNA: TGTGCCAGCAGCGAAGGGACGGAAGAGACCCAGTACTTC
CDR3: CASSEGTEETQYF

V: TRBV23-1
J: TRBJ1-4
size: NA
D: NA
DNA: TGCGCCAGCGGCTACGATGGGGAATTGGGGGCTAATGAAAAACTGTTTTTT
CDR3: CASGYDGELGANEKLFF